The entry below gives a single T cell receptor beta chain sequence along with its context. The record originates from a study of blood T cell repertoires in COVID-19. On the study more broadly: The United States, Italy and Spain provided the acute and convalescent COVID-19 samples. PBMCs, B-cell-depleted T cells, or T cells were the source of the cDNA or gDNA that made up the material.

Here immunoSEQ multiplex PCR was the method, and the copy in TCRdb shows in-frame clones only, minus some. The table lists about 320,000 clones, under 90% of them singletons. The junction had 1 base not matched to a gene; V was cut back by 1 base and J by 4 bases. This CDR3 has 15 residues. The germline CDR1 and CDR2 sequences are SGHTA and FQGNSA. Those who participated ranged in age from about 18 to 89 years and resided in 20 to 30 US areas. For recovered donors of Cohort 3, there were two negative PCRs, clearance, or symptom resolution. The receptor was isolated from a man in his 60s who had recovered from COVID-19. Sequencing was done on a sample of PBMCs or T cells enriched from blood (not recorded which). The rearrangement uses TRBV7-2 and TRBJ2-2; 9 bases fit TRBD2. CDR3 region: CASSLGTSATGELFF. DNA of the CDR3: TGTGCCAGCAGCTTAGGGACTAGCGCCACCGGGGAGCTGTTTTTT. The full variable domain, with the rest looked up from reference TRBV7-2 and TRBJ2-2, is GAGVSQSPSNKVTEKGKDVELRCDPISGHTALYWYRQSLGQGLEFLIYFQGNSAPDKSGLPSDRFSAERTGGSVSTLTIQRTQQEDSAVYLCASSLGTSATGELFFGEGSRLTVL.